The next 21 T cell receptor beta chains were all read from a single sample in a study of cytomegalovirus exposure and HLA in healthy donors. PCR employed 60 Vbeta and 13 Jbeta primers. Generated by immunoSEQ multiplex PCR, the TCRdb table keeps only in-frame clones and is missing some. The sample contains tens of thousands of clones, approximately 81% of which appear only once. The material sequenced was PBMCs. All receptors derive from a girl aged 2 to 10 in good health and CMV-seropositive.

The genes are TRBV5-1 and TRBJ2-1; D remains unclear. With 4 bases removed from V and 0 bases from J, the gap between germline ends came to 14 bases. Germline V gene lookup returns CDR1 SGHRS and CDR2 YFSETQ. The CDR3 contains 16 residues. This chain's CDR3 is CASSPQPASSYNEQFF. Here the CDR3 DNA reads TGCGCCAGCAGCCCCCAACCAGCGAGCTCCTACAATGAGCAGTTCTTC.

The chain couples TRBV9 to TRBJ2-1; 7 bases line up with TRBD1. Germline V CDR1 and CDR2: SGDLS, YYNGEE. This CDR3 region has 17 residues. The V segment lost 4 bases and the J segment 5 bases; nucleotides outside the gene matches: 15. CDR3 sequence: CASSPRTGTGSDNEQFF. The DNA of the CDR3 is TGTGCCAGCAGCCCCCGGACAGGTACGGGTAGTGACAATGAGCAGTTCTTC.

CDR3 DNA: TGTGCCAGCAGTTTCCGGGACAGGGTCAACGAGCAGTACTTC. Its protein product is CASSFRDRVNEQYF. The rearrangement links TRBV27 to TRBJ2-7, with 9 bases identical to TRBD1. V lost 3 bases and J lost 5; bases outside the gene matches: 5. Germline V gene sequence: CDR1 MNHEY, CDR2 SMNVEV (reference sequence). The CDR3 contains 14 residues.

This chain links TRBV6-5 with TRBJ2-7; the D is unclear. Trimming pared 7 bases from V and 5 bases from J, leaving 18 bases between. The CDR3 runs 14 residues. Germline assignment: CDR1 MNHEY and CDR2 SVGAGI. Written as DNA, the CDR3 is TGTGCCAGCACCCGAGACCCAGGATCCCACGAGCAGTACTTC. It codes for CASTRDPGSHEQYF.

This clone has only one observation. The chain uses TRBV28 and TRBJ2-3; D is uncertain. The germline V and J ends were trimmed by 3 bases and 6 bases, with 4 bases remaining between them. Germline V gene lookup returns CDR1 MDHEN and CDR2 SYDVKM. CDR3 length: 11 amino acids. The CDR3 DNA sequence: TGTGCCAGCAGTTTGCGGGATACGCAGTATTTT. This codes for CASSLRDTQYF.

This chain joins TRBV10-1 and TRBJ2-7; D is unresolved. V was clipped by 4 bases and J by 3 bases, with 7 bases between them. Looked up from germline, CDR1 is WNHNN and CDR2 is SYGVQD (reference sequence). The CDR3 covers 12 residues. The chain's CDR3 is CASSASGYEQYF. The DNA for the CDR3 is TGCGCCAGCAGTGCCTCGGGCTACGAGCAGTACTTC.

The chain couples TRBV4-1 to TRBJ2-1; 7 bases align to TRBD2. Germline CDR1 reads MGHRA; CDR2 reads YSYEKL. The CDR3 runs to 14 residues. V lost 4 bases to trimming and J lost 7 bases; unmatched junction nucleotides: 7. This CDR3 reads CASSPWTRRNEQFF. CDR3 DNA sequence: TGCGCCAGCAGCCCCTGGACTAGAAGGAATGAGCAGTTCTTC.

The table lists this clone with a few counts. The sample contains more than one DNA sequence encoding this CDR3. J is TRBJ1-5 and V is TRBV6-1; 8 nucleotides align to TRBD1. Trimming cost V 9 bases and J 4 bases; bases outside gene matches: 2. The germline V gene has CDR1 MNHNS and CDR2 SASEGT. This CDR3 region has 12 residues. This CDR3 reads CASGTGNQPQHF. DNA of the CDR3: TGTGCCAGTGGGACAGGAAATCAGCCCCAGCATTTT.

This clone was observed once. This rearrangement joins TRBV20-1 to TRBJ1-2; 7 bases map to TRBD1. The CDR3 runs to 11 residues. In germline, CDR1 is DFQATT, CDR2 SNEGSKA (reference sequence). DNA of the CDR3: TGCACTCACAGGGGCGGCTATGGCTACACCTTC. Protein sequence: CTHRGGYGYTF.

This rearrangement joins TRBV7-8 to TRBJ1-2; 8 bases line up with TRBD1. Germline V gene data show CDR1 as SGHVS and CDR2 as FQNEAQ. V lost 4 bases, J lost 4 bases, and 5 bases stayed unmatched. This CDR3 has 14 residues. The CDR3 DNA follows: TGTGCCAGCAGCTCAGTACAGGGGGTCTATGGCTACACCTTC. This codes for CASSSVQGVYGYTF.

J is TRBJ1-3 and V is TRBV6-1; D remains unclear. Germline values: CDR1 MNHNS, CDR2 SASEGT. V dropped 6 bases and J dropped 0 bases, with 12 bases sitting between them. The CDR3 is made up of 15 amino acids. CDR3 bases: TGTGCCAGCAGAGTCGAATCGAGCTCTGGAAACACCATATATTTT. This encodes CASRVESSSGNTIYF.

The chain has TRBV6-4 and TRBJ2-1; 7 bases line up with TRBD1. The junction had 6 bases not matched to a gene; V was cut back by 3 bases and J by 4 bases. The CDR3 consists of 15 residues. Germline CDR1 is MRHNA and CDR2 is SNTAGT. CDR3 sequence (DNA): TGTGCCAGCAGTGAAGAACAGGGGACATACAATGAGCAGTTCTTC. The encoded protein is CASSEEQGTYNEQFF.

The rearrangement uses TRBV25-1 and TRBJ1-2, with TRBD1 matching over 7 bases. Germline CDR1 and CDR2: MGHDK and SYGVNS. The CDR3 contains 13 residues. J lost 8 bases, V lost 5 bases, and 8 bases had no gene match. The CDR3 DNA reads as TGTGCCAGCAGTTGGACAGGCGTGGAGGGCTACACCTTC. Residues: CASSWTGVEGYTF.

The chain employs TRBV7-2 and TRBJ1-2; D gene unclear. Trimming took off 6 bases at V and 3 bases at J, with 11 bases between the two ends. CDR1 and CDR2 (germline): SGHTA, FQGNSA. This CDR3 has 13 amino acids. The CDR3 nucleotides read TGTGCCAGCAGTCGAATGGCCGACTATGGCTACACCTTC. This encodes CASSRMADYGYTF.

The chain is built from TRBV9 and TRBJ1-5; no definite D call. The CDR3 totals 15 residues. V lost 0 bases and J lost 7, with 14 bases in between. Germline CDR1 is SGDLS and CDR2 is YYNGEE. CDR3 residues: CASSVGTTEGQPQHF. As DNA, the CDR3 is TGTGCCAGCAGCGTAGGGACCACCGAGGGCCAGCCCCAGCATTTT.

The chain joins TRBV4-1 to TRBJ1-2; D possibly corresponds to TRBD1 (6 bases). The V end lost 1 base, the J end lost 4 bases, and 10 bases lay between the germline ends. The CDR3 length is 14 residues. Germline lookup yields CDR1 MGHRA and CDR2 YSYEKL. CDR3 coding DNA: TGCGCCAGCAGCCAAGGAGGGGGGGCCTATGGCTACACCTTC. Translated, it gives CASSQGGGAYGYTF.

The chain joins TRBV10-3 to TRBJ2-7; TRBD1 matches at 8 bases. With V trimmed by 5 bases and J by 0 bases, 6 bases remained unmatched. The CDR3 has 15 amino acids. Germline values: CDR1 ENHRY, CDR2 SYGVKD. The DNA of the CDR3 is TGTGCCATCAGTTCAACAGGGGGGAGCTCCTACGAGCAGTACTTC. Protein: CAISSTGGSSYEQYF.

This chain connects TRBV6-1 to TRBJ1-2, with D perhaps matching TRBD1 (5 bases). The ends were cut back, 0 bases at V and 4 bases at J, with 12 bases in the middle. The CDR3 spans 15 residues. Looked up from germline, CDR1 is MNHNS and CDR2 is SASEGT. CDR3 region: CASSEATEDVYGYTF. CDR3 DNA: TGTGCCAGCAGTGAAGCGACAGAAGATGTCTATGGCTACACCTTC.

The CDR3 nucleotides are TGTGCCAGCAGCTTACTCGCATCGGGTACAGGGGGCCGAGAGACCCAGTACTTC. Translating it yields CASSLLASGTGGRETQYF. The V call is TRBV7-2, the J call TRBJ2-5; 9 bases align to TRBD1. With V trimmed by 2 bases and J by 4 bases, 14 bases remained unmatched. The CDR3 runs to 18 residues. Germline V gives CDR1 SGHTA, CDR2 FQGNSA.

V and J are TRBV10-1 and TRBJ2-7; 15 bases line up with TRBD2. Germline CDR1 reads WNHNN; CDR2 reads SYGVQD (reference sequence). The CDR3 spans 15 residues. V shed 6 bases and J 6 bases; nucleotides not matched to a gene: 6. The CDR3 spells CASSSTGLAGGEQYF. The CDR3 DNA is TGCGCCAGCAGCTCTACGGGACTAGCGGGAGGCGAGCAGTACTTC.

The chain joins TRBV11-2 to TRBJ1-1; a weak D match, TRBD1 (5 bases). Germline CDR1 SGHAT, CDR2 FQNNGV. The CDR3 runs 15 residues. V was trimmed by 8 bases and J by 1 base, leaving 17 bases between them. The CDR3 coding sequence is TGTGCCAGCGTAGGCGGGGGAAGACAGAACACTGAAGCTTTCTTT. Residues: CASVGGGRQNTEAFF.